This TCR beta chain was documented in a study of blood T cell repertoires in COVID-19. Study details: Sources were T cells, B-cell-depleted T cells, or PBMCs; the material itself was cDNA or gDNA.

Germline V lookup: CDR1 SGHNT, CDR2 YYREEE (reference sequence). CDR3 length: 15 residues. Trimming shortened V by 1 base and J by 1 base, and 8 bases separated the two germline ends. Profiled with immunoSEQ multiplex PCR; TCRdb holds only in-frame clones, not every one. The sample has roughly 410,000 clones, around 87% seen once; the top ten hold over 2%. The clonotype originates from a woman aged 55-70 years with COVID-19, enrolled during active disease. The chain has TRBV5-4 and TRBJ2-2, with D unresolved. Sequenced sample: peripheral blood. In DNA form, the CDR3 reads TGTGCCAGCAGCTTGAGGCAGGAGAACACCGGGGAGCTGTTTTTT. Amino acid sequence: CASSLRQENTGELFF.